This TCR beta chain comes out of a study of early T cells in non-severe SARS-CoV-2 infection. Across the whole study: Bulk RNA taken from unsorted whole blood was sequenced, leaving chains unpaired.

This clonotype has just a few counts. The antigen is unknown. Study results and caveats: In VDJdb matching, anti-spike CD8 responses were favored while private and CD4 specificities went missing.

V was clipped by 3 bases and J by 13 bases; unmatched bases: 4. Germline V CDR1 and CDR2: LGHDT, YNNKEL (reference sequence). CDR3 size: 12 residues. Unique molecular identifiers were affixed to single, distinct cDNA molecules. One entry per CDR3 protein results from TCRdb running MiXCR on the 5' RACE reads. The sample holds 85,000 to 120,000 distinct CDR3 sequences; around 13% are singletons and the top ten take 5% to 8%. The specimen sequenced was whole blood. The rearrangement uses TRBV3-1 and TRBJ2-1; 9 bases line up with TRBD2. The receptor was derived from an adult who was a healthcare worker with PCR-confirmed SARS-CoV-2 infection or an uninfected control (not recorded which). The CDR3 DNA is TGTGCCAGCAGCCACGAGACTAGCGGTCAGTTCTTC. Amino acid sequence: CASSHETSGQFF.